This TCR beta chain appears in the sequencing data of a study of blood T cell repertoires in COVID-19 (dated by TCRdb to the early 2020s). Looking at the study overall: Samples covering the acute and convalescent phases of COVID-19 were provided by collaborators in the United States, Italy and Spain. The dataset comprised deeply sampled blood TCRbeta repertoires from subjects exposed to, actively infected with, or recovered from COVID-19. Sample metadata almost always included a de-identified subject ID, COVID-19 status, age in years and sex. Samples were obtained from the ongoing ImmuneRACE study (first 160 participants) and from about 1,300 subjects provided by 6 global collaborators. The prospective study material was composed of cDNA or gDNA derived from T cells, B-cell-depleted T cells, or PBMCs. The repertoires were released in a freely available public database meant as a resource for research on the immune response to SARS-CoV-2. Where available, HLA class I and class II types were obtained from metadata supplied by the sample provider rather than from assay-based typing.

Findings and caveats that apply to the study as a whole: The quantity of clinical and demographic metadata differed by source and by participant and was supplied without curation.

Here V drops 4 bases and J drops 0 bases, and the junction holds 6 bases not matched to any gene. CDR1 and CDR2 are read off the germline V gene (reference sequence) as LNHDA and SQIVND. From the cysteine through the phenylalanine, the CDR3 covers 16 amino acids. Left in the record is the CDR3 DNA by itself, 48 bases read in frame from the first base. One collaborating source in Seattle enrolled patients during active infection and followed them longitudinally through the course of disease. Whole blood was collected in K2EDTA tubes by collaborating institutions according to the institutions' own protocols. Collaborator samples were shipped for TCRbeta analysis as frozen whole blood, isolated PBMCs, or DNA extracted from either sample type. TCRbeta CDR3 regions were amplified from genomic DNA by means of the immunoSEQ Assay, a bias-controlled multiplex PCR. In the authors' own workflow: The number of nucleated cells in each sample was estimated from the amplification of reference gene primers within the assay. To quantify the absolute abundance of each unique TCRbeta CDR3 rearrangement, sequence reads were collapsed and filtered. Productive Simpson clonality was computed per sample as the square root of Simpson's diversity index over productive rearrangements. This immuneACCESS table, as held by TCRdb, lists in-frame sequences with V and J called but not all clones. Of the missing ones, under half trace to an unresolved V gene in checked studies; the others have no known cause. D and trimming come from the DNA, and the V and J calls and clone size come from that table. The sample includes 250,000 to 300,000 clones, with approximately 86% observed a single time. Roughly 14% of the sample is taken by the ten largest.

A note on this clone: Its antigen has not been determined. No base quality values were provided; no much bigger clone lies one nucleotide off. In the same sample, other DNA sequences code for this CDR3.

The source material was peripheral blood. This TCR derives from a woman aged 70-85 years with COVID-19, enrolled during active disease. The sequence joins TRBV19 to TRBJ1-1, and TRBD1 aligns with 9 junction nucleotides. The CDR3: CASSRDRVLMNTEAFF. In nucleotides, the sequence is TGTGCCAGTAGTAGGGACAGGGTCCTCATGAACACTGAAGCTTTCTTT.